This entry features one T cell receptor (beta chain) sequence. The data are from a study of blood T cell repertoires in COVID-19. Overall study context: Samples of COVID-19 (acute and convalescent) were obtained from the United States, Italy and Spain.

The CDR3 totals 14 residues. The V gene end was trimmed by 4 bases and the J gene end by 7 bases; junction bases not matched to a gene: 6. Per the germline V gene, CDR1 is MNHEY and CDR2 is SVGAGI. Assay: immunoSEQ multiplex PCR; the TCRdb copy retains only in-frame clones and omits some. The repertoire consists of roughly 250,000 clones, with roughly 84% occurring once and the leading ten covering less than 2%. Sequencing was performed on peripheral blood. The clonotype was recovered from a middle-aged woman who had recovered from COVID-19. This rearrangement joins TRBV6-5 to TRBJ2-5, with 10 positions matching TRBD2. In nucleotides, the CDR3 is TGTGCCAGCAGTTCTAGCGGGGGAGAGGGGACCCAGTACTTC. Protein product: CASSSSGGEGTQYF.